Following are 30 T cell receptor beta chains from one sample sequenced in a study of regulatory T cells in long-lasting Graves disease. Building the TCR beta libraries relied on iRepertoire HTBI primers, and CDR3 regions underwent Arm-PCR. TCRdb re-derived calls from the multiplex PCR reads in MiXCR, one entry per CDR3 protein. The sample contains roughly 360,000 distinct CDR3 sequences, roughly 10% of which appear only once. Time point: newly diagnosed GD, antithyroid drugs for less than 3 months. The TCR library used RNA extracted from PBMCs. The same sample was also used in a study of T cells in Graves' hyperthyroidism and ophthalmopathy.

The material sequenced was peripheral blood mononuclear cells (PBMCs), taken at new diagnosis, from a patient treated with antithyroid drugs. The source is a woman aged 18-30 years with Graves disease.

This clonotype was detected many times. The chain has TRBV11-2 and TRBJ1-1; D may be TRBD1 (5 bases). V dropped 2 bases and J dropped 3 bases, with 22 bases sitting between them. Germline loops: CDR1 SGHAT, CDR2 FQNNGV. The CDR3 covers 18 residues. The CDR3 DNA reads as TGTGCCAGCAGCTTATTCCTGGGGACGAGAAAGGAAGACACTGAAGCTTTCTTT. Its protein is CASSLFLGTRKEDTEAFF.

This clonotype has a handful of counts. This chain links TRBV7-2 with TRBJ1-2, with no clear D. CDR1 is SGHTA and CDR2 is FQGNSA in the germline V gene. The CDR3 loop spans 12 amino acids. V was shortened by 5 bases and J by 8 bases, with 12 bases between the two germline ends. The CDR3 nucleotides read TGTGCCAGCAGCACCCAGGTCCGCGGCTACACCTTC. Translation: CASSTQVRGYTF.

There are a few counts of this clonotype. CDR3 sequence (DNA): TGTGCCAGTACTCCCGGGACAGGGTATCTTCAGCCCCAGCATTTT. Protein sequence: CASTPGTGYLQPQHF. The chain combines TRBV19 with TRBJ1-5, with TRBD1 identical over 9 bases. CDR1 LNHDA and CDR2 SQIVND come from the germline V gene (reference sequence). The CDR3 covers 15 residues. The ends lost 7 bases at V and 6 bases at J; junction bases unmatched: 10.

This clonotype was observed many times. The chain uses TRBV11-2 and TRBJ2-2; D ambiguous. Germline V CDR1 and CDR2: SGHAT, FQNNGV. This CDR3 contains 14 residues. V lost 7 bases, J lost 5 bases, and 14 bases lay in between. Written as DNA, the CDR3 is TGTGCCAGCACCCACAAAGAAGCGACCGGGGAGCTGTTTTTT. It yields the protein CASTHKEATGELFF.

Comment on this clonotype: A read error is likely here: a far larger clone is one base away. This chain links TRBV2 with TRBJ2-3; D may be TRBD1 (6 bases). The J call may be mistaken, given a closer DNA end match to TRBJ2-1. The CDR3 is 15 residues long. The germline V gene has CDR1 SNHLY and CDR2 FYNNEI. CDR3 in amino acids: CASSFLGQRSYEQFF. CDR3 DNA: TGTGCCAGCAGTTTCCTAGGACAGCGGTCCTACGAGCAGTTCTTC.

The sample holds many counts of this clonotype. The chain joins TRBV28 to TRBJ2-7; 7 positions agree with TRBD2. The V segment lost 6 bases and the J segment 2 bases; nucleotides outside the gene matches: 13. The CDR3 loop spans 16 amino acids. From germline, CDR1 is MDHEN and CDR2 SYDVKM. The CDR3 DNA sequence: TGTGCCAGCAGCCCACAAAAGGGACTATCACCCTACGAGCAGTACTTC. This translates into CASSPQKGLSPYEQYF. Full variable domain (missing parts from reference TRBV28 and TRBJ2-7): DVKVTQSSRYLVKRTGEKVFLECVQDMDHENMFWYRQDPGLGLRLIYFSYDVKMKEKGDIPEGYSVSREKKERFSLILESASTNQTSMYLCASSPQKGLSPYEQYFGPGTRLTVT.

The gene calls are TRBV9 and TRBJ2-2; D may be TRBD1 (6 bases). This CDR3 is 15 amino acids long. Trimming removed 3 bases at V and 5 bases at J, with 14 bases between. The germline V gene has CDR1 SGDLS and CDR2 YYNGEE. The CDR3 region has the DNA TGTGCCAGCAGCGGGAAGGGACACTTGACCGGGGAGCTGTTTTTT. It encodes CASSGKGHLTGELFF.

This clonotype was counted many times. The V call is TRBV6-1, the J call TRBJ1-1; TRBD1 aligns across 7 bases. V gave up 10 bases and J gave up 4 bases; unmatched junction bases: 9. Per germline, CDR1 MNHNS and CDR2 SASEGT. CDR3 size: 13 residues. This CDR3 reads CATSPDRATEAFF. The CDR3 DNA reads as TGTGCCACCTCACCAGACAGGGCCACTGAAGCTTTCTTT.

This clonotype was recorded many times. This chain connects TRBV7-3 to TRBJ2-1; TRBD2 aligns across 10 bases. The germline gives CDR1 SGHTA, CDR2 FQGTGA. J gave up 9 bases and V 0 bases, and 5 bases lay outside the gene matches. The CDR3 contains 15 residues. CDR3 nucleotides: TGTGCCAGCAGCTTAACTCAGGGACTAGCGACTGAGCAGTTCTTC. Protein: CASSLTQGLATEQFF.

In this sample, this clonotype turned up many times. V is TRBV27 and J is TRBJ1-1; the D gene is possibly TRBD1 (5 bases). V was clipped by 4 bases and J by 2 bases, with 11 bases between them. Germline lookup yields CDR1 MNHEY and CDR2 SMNVEV (reference sequence). CDR3 length: 14 amino acids. The DNA of the CDR3 is TGTGCCAGCAGTTCCCGACAGCCCAACACTGAAGCTTTCTTT. Translating gives CASSSRQPNTEAFF.

This clonotype was seen a handful of times. This chain joins TRBV7-9 and TRBJ2-5; D is possibly TRBD1 (5 bases). Germline V CDR1 and CDR2: SEHNR, FQNEAQ (reference sequence). V was shortened by 1 base and J by 4 bases, with 10 bases between the two germline ends. CDR3 length: 14 amino acids. CDR3 sequence reads: CASSLVQGSETQYF. Here the CDR3 DNA reads TGTGCCAGCAGCTTAGTGCAGGGTTCAGAGACCCAGTACTTC.

The sample holds a few counts of this clonotype. The chain couples TRBV4-1 to TRBJ2-7; 7 bases align to TRBD2. V lost 0 bases and J lost 2; bases outside the gene matches: 7. Germline lookup yields CDR1 MGHRA and CDR2 YSYEKL. This CDR3 is 16 amino acids long. The CDR3 DNA sequence: TGCGCCAGCAGCCAAGATTCCAGCGGGGCGACCTACGAGCAGTACTTC. It yields the protein CASSQDSSGATYEQYF.

V is TRBV20-1 and J is TRBJ2-3; D remains ambiguous. There are 13 residues in the CDR3. V was shortened by 0 bases and J by 4 bases, with 8 bases between the two germline ends. Germline values: CDR1 DFQATT, CDR2 SNEGSKA (reference sequence). The CDR3 bases are TGCAGTGCTAGAGATCTGTACGCAGATACGCAGTATTTT. It yields the protein CSARDLYADTQYF.

J is TRBJ1-1 and V is TRBV14; D unclear. The CDR3 is made up of 16 amino acids. The V gene lost 3 bases and the J gene lost 0 bases, with 14 bases spanning the gap. Germline CDR1 SGHDN, CDR2 FVKESK. Here the CDR3 reads CASSQVGAFLNTEAFF. CDR3 sequence (DNA): TGTGCCAGCAGCCAGGTTGGAGCTTTCCTGAACACTGAAGCTTTCTTT.

This clonotype was counted at least ten times. This rearrangement joins TRBV12-3 or TRBV12-4 to TRBJ2-1; D might be TRBD2 (5 bases). V lost 1 base and J lost 6, with 10 bases in between. The CDR3 has 14 residues. This CDR3 is CASSLGTGSNEQFF. The CDR3 DNA is TGTGCCAGCAGTTTAGGTACGGGGAGCAATGAGCAGTTCTTC.

The gene calls are TRBV27 and TRBJ1-2, with D tentatively TRBD1 (6 bases). Trimming left V 3 bases short and J 10 bases short, with 15 bases between. The CDR3 loop spans 13 amino acids. Germline V lookup: CDR1 MNHEY, CDR2 SMNVEV (reference sequence). The CDR3 protein is CASSLTRGGHYTF. Written as DNA, the CDR3 is TGTGCCAGCAGTTTGACCCGTGGGGGCCACTACACCTTC.

A remark on this clonotype: Mismatch with germline at one junction end may stem from a read error. The V call is TRBV6-2 or TRBV6-3, the J call TRBJ2-2, with 7 bases lining up with TRBD2. The CDR3 consists of 19 residues. CDR1 and CDR2 (germline): MNHEY, SVGEGT. The CDR3 here is CVSKKMAGVAELNTGELFF. Here the CDR3 DNA reads TGTGTCAGCAAAAAAATGGCGGGGGTAGCAGAACTGAACACCGGGGAGCTGTTTTTT.

This sequence joins TRBV2 and TRBJ1-2, with a possible D match to TRBD1 (6 bases). The CDR3 is 15 residues long. The germline V gene encodes CDR1 SNHLY and CDR2 FYNNEI. The V end lost 5 bases, the J end lost 4 bases, and 17 bases lay between the germline ends. This CDR3 is CASSPQGSISYGYTF. CDR3 nucleotides: TGTGCCAGCAGTCCACAGGGAAGTATTAGCTATGGCTACACCTTC.

The chain is built from TRBV9 and TRBJ2-1, with TRBD2 identical over 7 bases. The CDR3 is 16 amino acids. The germline V gene has CDR1 SGDLS and CDR2 YYNGEE. With V trimmed by 0 bases and J by 4 bases, 7 bases remained unmatched. CDR3 in DNA: TGTGCCAGCAGCGTAGATGGAGGGAGGGCTTACAATGAGCAGTTCTTC. Amino acid sequence: CASSVDGGRAYNEQFF.

This clonotype has a handful of counts. The chain carries TRBV29-1 and TRBJ2-4; tentatively, D is TRBD1 (6 bases). CDR3 size: 16 residues. Trimming shortened V by 2 bases and J by 8 bases, and 22 bases separated the two germline ends. The germline V gene has CDR1 SQVTM and CDR2 ANQGSEA. As DNA, the CDR3 is TGCAGCGTTGAAACCGTACCTCAGGGGAGTAGGTACATTCAGTACTTC. The encoded protein is CSVETVPQGSRYIQYF. The whole variable domain, filled in from reference TRBV29-1 and TRBJ2-4, reads SAVISQKPSRDICQRGTSLTIQCQVDSQVTMMFWYRQQPGQSLTLIATANQGSEATYESGFVIDKFPISRPNLTFSTLTVSNMSPEDSSIYLCSVETVPQGSRYIQYFGAGTRLSVL.

This clonotype was detected many times. J is TRBJ2-1 and V is TRBV7-9; 13 bases are a match to TRBD2. This CDR3 comprises 12 residues. Per the germline V gene, CDR1 is SEHNR and CDR2 is FQNEAQ (reference sequence). With V trimmed by 6 bases and J by 14 bases, 4 bases remained unmatched. CDR3 protein: CASRGTSGAEFF. CDR3 sequence (DNA): TGTGCCAGCAGGGGGACTAGCGGGGCCGAGTTCTTC.

This clonotype was seen ten or more times. The rearrangement joins TRBV6-1 to TRBJ2-1; the D is unclear. The germline CDR1 and CDR2 sequences are MNHNS and SASEGT. V lost 3 bases and J 2 bases, leaving 11 bases between the germline ends. The CDR3 spans 15 residues. The CDR3 region has the DNA TGTGCCAGCAGTGATATCACGGCCACCTACAATGAGCAGTTCTTC. Its translation is CASSDITATYNEQFF.

The table lists this clonotype with many counts. The chain employs TRBV28 and TRBJ2-7; possible D gene TRBD1, 6 bases. Trimming took 10 bases from V and 3 from J, leaving 19 bases between them. CDR1 is MDHEN, CDR2 SYDVKM, per germline. The CDR3 length is 14 residues. The CDR3 spells CATYRTETFYEQYF. The CDR3 DNA reads TGTGCCACCTACCGGACAGAGACGTTCTACGAGCAGTACTTC.

This clonotype was seen repeatedly, ten times or more. V gene TRBV10-3 combines with J gene TRBJ1-2; 8 bases line up with TRBD1. The V and J ends lost 6 bases and 3 bases, in that order; junction bases with no gene match: 9. Germline V CDR1 and CDR2: ENHRY, SYGVKD. This CDR3 spans 15 amino acids. CDR3 loop: CAIRTTGGQDYGYTF. Written as DNA, the CDR3 is TGTGCCATCAGAACCACAGGGGGTCAGGACTATGGCTACACCTTC.

This clonotype was counted at least ten times. The genes are TRBV29-1 and TRBJ1-1, with D unresolved. The CDR3 runs 12 residues. Germline assignment: CDR1 SQVTM and CDR2 ANQGSEA. The germline V and J ends were trimmed by 7 bases and 1 base, with 10 bases remaining between them. CDR3 protein: CSANPRNTEAFF. The DNA for the CDR3 is TGCAGCGCTAACCCCAGGAACACTGAAGCTTTCTTT.

This clonotype appeared many times. The V and J genes are TRBV7-9 and TRBJ2-3, with no clear D. The CDR3 has 13 residues. V lost 1 base, J lost 8 bases, and 10 bases lay in between. Per the germline V gene, CDR1 is SEHNR and CDR2 is FQNEAQ (reference sequence). CDR3 DNA sequence: TGTGCCAGCAGCTTAGACCCTGTGGGTACGCAGTATTTT. Its translation is CASSLDPVGTQYF.

This clonotype was counted ten times or more. This chain connects TRBV28 to TRBJ2-1, with no clear D. V was cut by 8 bases and J by 5 bases, with 31 bases left in between. Germline CDR1 is MDHEN and CDR2 is SYDVKM. This CDR3 is 19 amino acids long. CDR3 in amino acids: CASGWDGVGLFPSNNEQFF. In DNA, the CDR3 is TGTGCCAGCGGCTGGGATGGGGTCGGTCTCTTTCCGTCAAACAATGAGCAGTTCTTC.

This clonotype appeared many times. This chain uses TRBV28 with TRBJ1-1; no clear D gene. Per the germline V gene, CDR1 is MDHEN and CDR2 is SYDVKM. The V end lost 6 bases, the J end lost 0 bases, and 5 bases lay between the germline ends. The CDR3 consists of 12 residues. The CDR3, as DNA: TGTGCCAGCAGAAATATGAACACTGAAGCTTTCTTT. Protein product: CASRNMNTEAFF. The full variable domain, in which reference TRBV28 and TRBJ1-1 provide the parts outside the CDR3, is DVKVTQSSRYLVKRTGEKVFLECVQDMDHENMFWYRQDPGLGLRLIYFSYDVKMKEKGDIPEGYSVSREKKERFSLILESASTNQTSMYLCASRNMNTEAFFGQGTRLTVV.

V is TRBV20-1 and J is TRBJ1-4; no firm D call. V dropped 7 bases and J dropped 12 bases, with 21 bases sitting between them. There are 13 residues in the CDR3. Germline loops: CDR1 DFQATT, CDR2 SNEGSKA (reference sequence). CDR3 coding DNA: TGCAGTGGCCTCAGCTTGGTACGCGAAGAACTGTTTTTT. Translation gives CSGLSLVREELFF.

Comments on this clonotype: A much larger clone differs by one base, so this may be a read error. This chain joins TRBV12-3 or TRBV12-4 and TRBJ2-3, with D possibly TRBD2 on 5 matching bases. CDR3 length equals 14 residues. Written as DNA, the CDR3 is TGTGCCAGCCGTTTATTAGAGGGTACAGATACGCAGTATTTT. Its translation is CASRLLEGTDTQYF.